The source of this T cell receptor (beta chain) is a study of regulatory T cells in long-lasting Graves disease. Library construction for TCR beta used iRepertoire HTBI primers and Arm-PCR of CDR3 regions. Per the original methods: Roughly 65 TRBV and about 15 TRBJ segments were identified across samples. Each CDR3 protein gets one entry after TCRdb re-called the multiplex PCR reads with MiXCR. TCRdb, not the original authors, processed these V and J calls. The sample has roughly 560,000 distinct CDR3 sequences, around 12% seen once; the top ten hold approximately 9.6%. This clonotype was recorded many times. As yet, its antigen is unknown. The germline V gene has CDR1 MNHEY and CDR2 SMNVEV (reference sequence). The length of the CDR3 is 15 residues. The V segment lost 5 bases and the J segment 3 bases; nucleotides outside the gene matches: 10. Study-level points and caveats: TRBV28, TRBJ1-2 and TRBJ2-5 emerged as the favored segments in persistent disease.

Specified time point: newly diagnosed GD, antithyroid drugs for less than 3 months. The TCR library used RNA extracted from PBMCs. Investigators report Graves' disease was diagnosed under American Thyroid Association guidelines. These data also featured in a second study, about T cells in Graves' hyperthyroidism and ophthalmopathy. As that report states: Uncontrolled infections, other autoimmune diseases, pregnancy or lactation led to exclusion of patients.

The sequencing used peripheral blood mononuclear cells (PBMCs), collected at new diagnosis, from a patient treated with antithyroid drugs. This sequence originates from a woman in her 30s with Graves disease. The J gene is TRBJ2-7, the V gene TRBV27, with 7 bases fitting TRBD1. In nucleotides, the CDR3 is TGTGCCAGCAGTGCAACCGGGACAGCTAACTACGAGCAGTACTTC. The encoded protein is CASSATGTANYEQYF.